The next 6 T cell receptor beta chains were all read from a single sample in a study of PD-1 blockade in classical Hodgkin lymphoma. The time point here: cycle 4 day 1 (C4D1), after five to seven weeks of nivolumab. Each and every patient relapsed after autologous stem cell transplantation, and patients got differing brentuximab vedotin exposure. Researchers report purifying CD4+ T cells from thawed PBMCs by magnetic negative selection. The repertoire was sequenced with immunoSEQ multiplex PCR; TCRdb's copy has only in-frame clones and lacks some. The table lists tens of thousands of clones, 70% to 80% of them singletons, with roughly 1.2% in the top ten. The sequenced sample was CD4+ T cells from blood, obtained before the fourth cycle of nivolumab. The source is a human donor with classical Hodgkin lymphoma.

This clone is medium-sized by share. The J gene is TRBJ1-5, the V gene TRBV5-1; 10 bases are a match to TRBD1. V gave up 4 bases and J gave up 2 bases; unmatched junction bases: 9. CDR1 and CDR2 (germline): SGHRS, YFSETQ. The CDR3 has 17 amino acids. The CDR3 loop reads CASSRGSGTGGNQPQHF. CDR3 coding DNA: TGCGCCAGCAGCCGAGGCTCCGGGACAGGGGGCAATCAGCCCCAGCATTTT. Together with reference TRBV5-1 and TRBJ1-5, the CDR3 gives the full variable domain: KAGVTQTPRYLIKTRGQQVTLSCSPISGHRSVSWYQQTPGQGLQFLFEYFSETQRNKGNFPGRFSGRQFSNSRSEMNVSTLELGDSALYLCASSRGSGTGGNQPQHFGDGTRLSIL.

The J gene is TRBJ1-5, the V gene TRBV6-6, with D possibly matching TRBD1 (6 bases). V was clipped by 7 bases and J by 3 bases, with 13 bases between them. This CDR3 contains 14 residues. In germline, CDR1 is MNHNY, CDR2 SVGAGI (reference sequence). The DNA for the CDR3 is TGTGCCAGCACCAAGGGGGTACCCAATCAGCCCCAGCATTTT. Translating gives CASTKGVPNQPQHF.

The V call is TRBV9, the J call TRBJ2-5, with 13 bases identical to TRBD2. V lost 5 bases and J lost 5; bases outside the gene matches: 12. Germline V CDR1 and CDR2: SGDLS, YYNGEE. This CDR3 contains 17 residues. This CDR3 reads CASSDGRRLAGGETQYF. CDR3 in DNA: TGTGCCAGCAGTGATGGCCGGAGACTAGCGGGGGGTGAGACCCAGTACTTC.

The J gene is TRBJ1-6, the V gene TRBV4-2; 7 nucleotides match TRBD1. Germline CDR1 reads LGHNA; CDR2 reads YNFKEQ. The J segment lost 10 bases and the V segment lost 1 base, leaving 7 bases of the junction unmatched. The CDR3 has 15 residues. The CDR3 DNA reads as TGTGCCAGCAGCCAAGCGAGTGAGGGGGCCTCACCCCTCCACTTT. Encoded protein: CASSQASEGASPLHF.

This chain joins TRBV29-1 and TRBJ2-7; no clear D gene. CDR1 SQVTM and CDR2 ANQGSEA come from the germline V gene. The CDR3 has 12 amino acids. V dropped 3 bases and J dropped 2 bases, with 8 bases sitting between them. The CDR3 region has the DNA TGCAGCGTTGACCTGGGGACCTACGAGCAGTACTTC. Its translation is CSVDLGTYEQYF.

The rearrangement joins TRBV28 to TRBJ1-2; D unresolved. Germline V CDR1 and CDR2: MDHEN, SYDVKM. The CDR3 extends over 13 amino acids. V lost 1 base and J lost 6, with 9 bases in between. DNA for the CDR3: TGTGCCAGCAGTTTATCCTGGGTGGATGGCTACACCTTC. It codes for CASSLSWVDGYTF.